This record covers a single TCR beta chain. The antigen is unknown. In the original workflow: ImmunoSEQ only sent back junction sequences with no quality scores, so filtering was done differently. Some clones are missing from TCRdb's copy, which holds only in-frame ones; the method was immunoSEQ multiplex PCR. The V and J calls and clone size were taken over from that table, and D and trimming were inferred from the DNA. The sample contains roughly 510,000 clones, about 80% of which appear only once. The record originates from a study of shared clonotypes between healthy human individuals. Each sample came from a Caucasian adult donor living in Nashville, Tennessee. Whole-study findings and limits: Genetic and exposure-history diversity was limited by the small donor number.

V gave up 7 bases and J gave up 12 bases, with 22 bases separating them. The V gene's germline CDR1 is SQVTM and CDR2 ANQGSEA. The CDR3 is made up of 14 amino acids. The chain employs TRBV29-1 and TRBJ2-6; the D gene is possibly TRBD1 (6 bases). The TCR sequence derives from a woman in her forties in good health. Some clones in this sample may be carry-over from other donors' samples. The sequenced sample consisted of PBMCs. The CDR3 loop reads CSADSLLRPGVLTF. In DNA form, the CDR3 reads TGCAGCGCGGACAGCCTCCTTAGACCGGGCGTCCTGACTTTC. The full variable domain, with the rest looked up from reference TRBV29-1 and TRBJ2-6, is SAVISQKPSRDICQRGTSLTIQCQVDSQVTMMFWYRQQPGQSLTLIATANQGSEATYESGFVIDKFPISRPNLTFSTLTVSNMSPEDSSIYLCSADSLLRPGVLTFGAGSRLTVL.